These 11 T cell receptor beta chains share one sample of origin, sequenced in a study of shared clonotypes between healthy human individuals. Profiled with immunoSEQ multiplex PCR; TCRdb holds only in-frame clones, not every one. The sample carries over a million clones, approximately 76% recorded once. Sequencing was done on a sample of memory CD4+ T cells sorted from blood. The subset: CD45RA-negative fraction. The source of these receptors is a man between 18 and 29 years old in good health.

In this sample, this clone turned up once. The chain recombines TRBV27 with TRBJ1-6; D might be TRBD1 (5 bases). Germline V lookup: CDR1 MNHEY, CDR2 SMNVEV (reference sequence). CDR3 length: 16 residues. Between the trimmed V and J ends, which lost 5 bases and 8 bases, there was a span of 19 bases. CDR3 sequence reads: CASSPILGQGYSPLHF. DNA for the CDR3: TGTGCCAGCAGTCCCATTCTCGGGCAGGGATATTCACCCCTCCACTTT.

The chain uses TRBV7-2 and TRBJ1-2, with 7 bases lining up with TRBD1. The CDR3 contains 17 residues. Germline lookup yields CDR1 SGHTA and CDR2 FQGNSA. V lost 5 bases and J lost 0; bases outside the gene matches: 12. DNA for the CDR3: TGTGCCAGCAGCACCGAACCGGGACAGAGAACTAACTATGGCTACACCTTC. Translating it yields CASSTEPGQRTNYGYTF. The variable domain in full, completed from reference TRBV7-2 and TRBJ1-2, reads GAGVSQSPSNKVTEKGKDVELRCDPISGHTALYWYRQSLGQGLEFLIYFQGNSAPDKSGLPSDRFSAERTGGSVSTLTIQRTQQEDSAVYLCASSTEPGQRTNYGYTFGSGTRLTVV.

The gene calls are TRBV30 and TRBJ2-7; D might be TRBD2 (5 bases). The ends were cut back, 7 bases at V and 4 bases at J, with 17 bases in the middle. The germline gives CDR1 GTSNPN, CDR2 SVGIG (reference sequence). The CDR3 totals 13 residues. CDR3 bases: TGTGCCTCGCGGAGTGGGAGCAGGTACGAGCAGTACTTC. Translated, it gives CASRSGSRYEQYF. The full variable domain, its missing parts supplied by reference TRBV30 and TRBJ2-7, is SQTIHQWPATLVQPVGSPLSLECTVEGTSNPNLYWYRQAAGRGLQLLFYSVGIGQISSEVPQNLSASRPQDRQFILSSKKLLLSDSGFYLCASRSGSRYEQYFGPGTRLTVT.

The chain uses TRBV28 and TRBJ1-1; 11 bases map to TRBD1. The CDR3 loop spans 16 amino acids. CDR1 MDHEN and CDR2 SYDVKM come from the germline V gene. V lost 1 base, J lost 5 bases, and 6 bases stayed unmatched. Here the CDR3 reads CASSLYRDRGKTEAFF. The CDR3, as DNA: TGTGCCAGCAGTTTATACCGGGACAGGGGGAAGACTGAAGCTTTCTTT.

The chain joins TRBV29-1 to TRBJ2-7; TRBD2 aligns across 8 bases. J gave up 2 bases and V 4 bases, and 7 bases lay outside the gene matches. Germline CDR1 is SQVTM and CDR2 is ANQGSEA. The CDR3 contains 14 residues. CDR3 bases: TGCAGCGTTGTACAGCGGGAGCTTCCCTACGAGCAGTACTTC. Its translation is CSVVQRELPYEQYF.

The chain is built from TRBV10-1 and TRBJ2-7, with D perhaps given as TRBD1 or TRBD2 (5 bases each). The length of the CDR3 is 13 residues. Trimming removed 9 bases from V and 5 bases from J, with 17 bases in between. CDR1 is WNHNN, CDR2 SYGVQD, per germline (reference sequence). CDR3 region: CARDRGPEDEQYF. CDR3 bases: TGCGCCAGGGACCGGGGCCCTGAGGACGAGCAGTACTTC.

V usage is TRBV29-1 and J usage is TRBJ1-1, with D unresolved. The CDR3 has 13 residues. Trimming left V 7 bases short and J 1 base short, with 13 bases between. CDR1 and CDR2 (germline): SQVTM, ANQGSEA. CDR3: CSGLVGRNTEAFF. In nucleotides, the CDR3 is TGCAGCGGATTGGTGGGCAGGAACACTGAAGCTTTCTTT. Based on the CDR3 plus reference TRBV29-1 and TRBJ1-1, the full variable domain is SAVISQKPSRDICQRGTSLTIQCQVDSQVTMMFWYRQQPGQSLTLIATANQGSEATYESGFVIDKFPISRPNLTFSTLTVSNMSPEDSSIYLCSGLVGRNTEAFFGQGTRLTVV.

This rearrangement joins TRBV2 to TRBJ2-7; tentative D call: TRBD1 (6 bases). With 5 bases removed from V and 7 bases from J, the gap between germline ends came to 15 bases. This CDR3 has 13 amino acids. Germline V gives CDR1 SNHLY, CDR2 FYNNEI. The CDR3 loop is CASSTTPQGEQYF. DNA for the CDR3: TGTGCCAGCAGTACAACCCCACAGGGTGAGCAGTACTTC.

The chain couples TRBV15 to TRBJ1-4; TRBD1 might be the D (5 bases). This CDR3 is built from 18 residues. V lost 5 bases and J lost 4, with 23 bases in between. CDR1 and CDR2 (germline): LNHNV, YYDKDF (reference sequence). The CDR3 nucleotides read TGTGCCACCAGCCCCCTGCAGGGTTCGGCGTTTGGTAATGAAAAACTGTTTTTT. As protein: CATSPLQGSAFGNEKLFF.

The V and J genes are TRBV19 and TRBJ2-1; possibly TRBD1 or TRBD2 for D (5 bases each). There are 14 residues in the CDR3. V was trimmed by 6 bases and J by 2 bases, leaving 11 bases between them. In germline, CDR1 is LNHDA, CDR2 SQIVND (reference sequence). In DNA, the CDR3 is TGTGCCAGTAGGGGGGAGTTACCCTACAATGAGCAGTTCTTC. Translated: CASRGELPYNEQFF.

This clone was detected only a few times. The chain employs TRBV2 and TRBJ1-5; possibly TRBD1 for D (5 bases). The CDR3 is made up of 15 amino acids. From germline, CDR1 is SNHLY and CDR2 FYNNEI. V was pared by 6 bases and J by 6 bases, with 18 bases between. The CDR3 is CASSASQGSGQPQHF. CDR3 nucleotide sequence: TGTGCCAGCAGCGCATCGCAGGGATCGGGTCAGCCCCAGCATTTT.